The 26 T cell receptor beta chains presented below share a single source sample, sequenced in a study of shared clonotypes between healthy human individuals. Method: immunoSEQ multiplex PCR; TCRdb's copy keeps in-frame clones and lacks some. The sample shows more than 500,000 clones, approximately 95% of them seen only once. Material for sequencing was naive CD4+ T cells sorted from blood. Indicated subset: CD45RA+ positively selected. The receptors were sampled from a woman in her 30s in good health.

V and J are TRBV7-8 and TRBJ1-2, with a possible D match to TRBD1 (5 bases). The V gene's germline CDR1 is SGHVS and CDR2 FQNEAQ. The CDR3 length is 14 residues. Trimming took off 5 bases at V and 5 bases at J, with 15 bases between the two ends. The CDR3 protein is CASSPSRDGYGYTF. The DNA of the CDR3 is TGTGCCAGCAGCCCATCCCGGGACGGGTATGGCTACACCTTC.

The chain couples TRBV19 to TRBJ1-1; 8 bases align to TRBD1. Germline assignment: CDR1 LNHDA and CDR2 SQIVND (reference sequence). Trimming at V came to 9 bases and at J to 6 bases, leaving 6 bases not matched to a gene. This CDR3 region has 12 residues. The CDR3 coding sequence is TGTGCCAGCGGAGAACAGGGGGCTGAAGCTTTCTTT. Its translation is CASGEQGAEAFF.

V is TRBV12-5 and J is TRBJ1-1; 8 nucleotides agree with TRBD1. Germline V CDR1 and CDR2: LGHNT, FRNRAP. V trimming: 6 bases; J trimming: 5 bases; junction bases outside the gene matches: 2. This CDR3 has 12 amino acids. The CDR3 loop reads CASGTGDTEAFF. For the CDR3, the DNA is TGTGCTAGTGGGACAGGGGATACTGAAGCTTTCTTT.

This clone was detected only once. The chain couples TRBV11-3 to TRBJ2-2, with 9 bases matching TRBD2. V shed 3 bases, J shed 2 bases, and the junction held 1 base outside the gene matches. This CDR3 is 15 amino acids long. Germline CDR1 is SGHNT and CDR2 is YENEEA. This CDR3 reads CASSFLAGNTGELFF. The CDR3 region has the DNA TGTGCCAGCAGCTTCCTAGCGGGAAACACCGGGGAGCTGTTTTTT. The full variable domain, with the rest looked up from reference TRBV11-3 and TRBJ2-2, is EAGVVQSPRYKIIEKKQPVAFWCNPISGHNTLYWYLQNLGQGPELLIRYENEEAVDDSQLPKDRFSAERLKGVDSTLKIQPAELGDSAVYLCASSFLAGNTGELFFGEGSRLTVL.

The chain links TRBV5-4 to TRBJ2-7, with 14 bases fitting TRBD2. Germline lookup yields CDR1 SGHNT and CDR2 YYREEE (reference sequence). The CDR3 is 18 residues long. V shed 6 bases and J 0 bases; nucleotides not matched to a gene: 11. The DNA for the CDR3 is TGTGCCAGCACCGCCGGGACTAGCGGGAGTCTAAGCTCCTACGAGCAGTACTTC. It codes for CASTAGTSGSLSSYEQYF.

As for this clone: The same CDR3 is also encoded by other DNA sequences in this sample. The CDR3 DNA follows: TGTGCCAGCAGTCTCAGAAGCGAGCAGTACTTC. Its translation is CASSLRSEQYF. The gene calls are TRBV28 and TRBJ2-7; D ambiguous. The CDR3 loop spans 11 amino acids. Trimming removed 5 bases from V and 6 bases from J, with 8 bases in between. CDR1 is MDHEN and CDR2 is SYDVKM in the germline V gene.

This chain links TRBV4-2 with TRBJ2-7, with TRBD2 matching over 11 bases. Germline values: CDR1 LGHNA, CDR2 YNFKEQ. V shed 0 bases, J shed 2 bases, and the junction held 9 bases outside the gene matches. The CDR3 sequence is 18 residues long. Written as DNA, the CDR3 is TGTGCCAGCAGCCAAGAGGGCCTAGCGGGAGGACTCACCTACGAGCAGTACTTC. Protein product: CASSQEGLAGGLTYEQYF.

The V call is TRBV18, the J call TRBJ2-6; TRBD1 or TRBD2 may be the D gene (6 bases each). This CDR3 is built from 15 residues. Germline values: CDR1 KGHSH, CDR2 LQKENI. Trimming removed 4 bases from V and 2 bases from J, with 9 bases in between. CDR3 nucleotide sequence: TGTGCCAGCTCACTCGGGGGCCCTGGGGCCAACGTCCTGACTTTC. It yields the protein CASSLGGPGANVLTF.

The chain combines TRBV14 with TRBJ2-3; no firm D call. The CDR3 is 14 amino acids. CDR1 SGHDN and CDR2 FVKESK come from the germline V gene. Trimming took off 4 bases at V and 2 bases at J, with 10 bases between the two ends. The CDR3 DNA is TGTGCCAGCAGCCGACGGCTGTTCACAGATACGCAGTATTTT. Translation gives CASSRRLFTDTQYF.

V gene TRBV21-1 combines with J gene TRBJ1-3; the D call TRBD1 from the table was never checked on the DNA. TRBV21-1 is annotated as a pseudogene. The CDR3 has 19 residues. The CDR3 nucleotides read TGTGCCAGCAGCGCCCGGGACAGGGGGCTGCAGACCGGCGGAAACACCATATATTTT. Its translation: CASSARDRGLQTGGNTIYF.

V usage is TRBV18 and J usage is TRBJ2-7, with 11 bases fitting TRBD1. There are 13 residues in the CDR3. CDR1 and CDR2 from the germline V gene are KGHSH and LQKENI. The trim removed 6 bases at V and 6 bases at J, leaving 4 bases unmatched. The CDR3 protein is CASSRTGGGEQYF. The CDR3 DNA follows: TGTGCCAGCTCTAGGACAGGGGGCGGCGAGCAGTACTTC.

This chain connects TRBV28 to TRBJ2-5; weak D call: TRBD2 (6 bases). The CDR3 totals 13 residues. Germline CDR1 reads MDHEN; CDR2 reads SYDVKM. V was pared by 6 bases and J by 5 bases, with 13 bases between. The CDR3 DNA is TGTGCCAGCAGGGGGAGGATCCTGGAGACCCAGTACTTC. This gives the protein CASRGRILETQYF.

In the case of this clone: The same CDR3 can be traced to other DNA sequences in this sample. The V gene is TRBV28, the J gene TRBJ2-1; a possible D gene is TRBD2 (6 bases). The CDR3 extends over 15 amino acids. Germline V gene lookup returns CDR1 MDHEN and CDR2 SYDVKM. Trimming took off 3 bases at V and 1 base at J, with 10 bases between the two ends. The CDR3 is CASSFPGSSYNEQFF. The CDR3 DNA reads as TGTGCCAGCAGTTTTCCCGGGAGTTCCTACAATGAGCAGTTCTTC.

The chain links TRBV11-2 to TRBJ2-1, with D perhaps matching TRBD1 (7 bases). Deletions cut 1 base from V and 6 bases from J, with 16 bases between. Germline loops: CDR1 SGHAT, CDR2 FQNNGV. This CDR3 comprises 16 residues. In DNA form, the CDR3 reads TGTGCCAGCAGCTTAGCCCCCCAGGGGGGACGCAATGAGCAGTTCTTC. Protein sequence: CASSLAPQGGRNEQFF.

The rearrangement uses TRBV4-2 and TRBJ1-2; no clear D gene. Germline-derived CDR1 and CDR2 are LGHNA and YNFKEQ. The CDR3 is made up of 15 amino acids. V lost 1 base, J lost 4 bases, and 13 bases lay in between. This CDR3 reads CASSQVSDFPYGYTF. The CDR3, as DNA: TGTGCCAGCAGCCAAGTGTCGGACTTCCCCTATGGCTACACCTTC.

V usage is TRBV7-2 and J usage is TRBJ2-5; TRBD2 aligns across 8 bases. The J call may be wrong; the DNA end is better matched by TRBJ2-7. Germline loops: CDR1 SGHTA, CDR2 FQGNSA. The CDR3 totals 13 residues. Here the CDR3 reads CASSISGIHEQYF. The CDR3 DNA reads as TGTGCCAGCAGCATTAGCGGGATCCACGAGCAGTACTTC.

CDR3 sequence reads: CASSLLSNQPQHF. For the CDR3, the DNA is TGTGCCAGCAGTTTACTTAGCAATCAGCCCCAGCATTTT. J is TRBJ1-5 and V is TRBV6-6; the D is unclear. The CDR3 totals 13 residues. Germline lookup yields CDR1 MNHNY and CDR2 SVGAGI (reference sequence). V was clipped by 4 bases and J by 0 bases, with 4 bases between them.

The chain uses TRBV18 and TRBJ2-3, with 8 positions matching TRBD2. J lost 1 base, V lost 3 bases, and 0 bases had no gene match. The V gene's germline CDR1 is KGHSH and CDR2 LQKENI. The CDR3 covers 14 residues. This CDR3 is CASSPSGGTDTQYF. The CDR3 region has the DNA TGTGCCAGCTCACCTAGCGGGGGCACAGATACGCAGTATTTT.

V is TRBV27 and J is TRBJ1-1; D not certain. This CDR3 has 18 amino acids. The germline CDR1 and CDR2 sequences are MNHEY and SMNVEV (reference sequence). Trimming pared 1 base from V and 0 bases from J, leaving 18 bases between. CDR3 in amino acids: CASSLYPKGSLVNTEAFF. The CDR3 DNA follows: TGTGCCAGCAGTTTATACCCCAAAGGTTCATTGGTGAACACTGAAGCTTTCTTT.

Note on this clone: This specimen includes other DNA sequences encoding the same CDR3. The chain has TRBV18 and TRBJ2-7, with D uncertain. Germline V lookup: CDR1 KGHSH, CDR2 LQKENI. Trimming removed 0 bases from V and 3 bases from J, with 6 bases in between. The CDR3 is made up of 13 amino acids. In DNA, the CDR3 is TGTGCCAGCTCACCACCTGGCCTCTACGAGCAGTACTTC. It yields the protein CASSPPGLYEQYF.

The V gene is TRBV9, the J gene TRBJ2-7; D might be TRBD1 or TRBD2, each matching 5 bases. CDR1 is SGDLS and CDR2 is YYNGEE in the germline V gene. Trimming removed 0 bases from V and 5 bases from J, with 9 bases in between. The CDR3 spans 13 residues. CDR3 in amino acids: CASSVDEGNEQYF. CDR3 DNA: TGTGCCAGCAGCGTAGATGAGGGGAACGAGCAGTACTTC. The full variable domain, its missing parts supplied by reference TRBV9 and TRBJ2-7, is DSGVTQTPKHLITATGQRVTLRCSPRSGDLSVYWYQQSLDQGLQFLIQYYNGEERAKGNILERFSAQQFPDLHSELNLSSLELGDSALYFCASSVDEGNEQYFGPGTRLTVT.

The CDR3: CASSTLTATNEKLFF. The DNA for the CDR3 is TGTGCCAGTAGTACATTGACGGCAACTAATGAAAAACTGTTTTTT. The chain couples TRBV19 to TRBJ1-4, with D uncertain. The CDR3 has 15 residues. V shed 4 bases and J shed 0 bases, with 9 bases lying between them. Germline CDR1 and CDR2: LNHDA and SQIVND (reference sequence).

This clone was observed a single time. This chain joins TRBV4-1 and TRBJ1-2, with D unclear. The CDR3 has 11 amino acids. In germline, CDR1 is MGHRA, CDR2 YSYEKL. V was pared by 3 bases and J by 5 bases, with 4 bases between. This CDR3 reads CASSQGYGYTF. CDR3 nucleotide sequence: TGCGCCAGCAGCCAGGGGTATGGCTACACCTTC.

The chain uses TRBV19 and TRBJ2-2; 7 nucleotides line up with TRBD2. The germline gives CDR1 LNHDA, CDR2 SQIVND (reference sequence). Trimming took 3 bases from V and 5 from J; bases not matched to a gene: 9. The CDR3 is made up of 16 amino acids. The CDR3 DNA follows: TGTGCCAGTAGTATCGGGGCGGGAGTGGGAACCGGGGAGCTGTTTTTT. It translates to CASSIGAGVGTGELFF.

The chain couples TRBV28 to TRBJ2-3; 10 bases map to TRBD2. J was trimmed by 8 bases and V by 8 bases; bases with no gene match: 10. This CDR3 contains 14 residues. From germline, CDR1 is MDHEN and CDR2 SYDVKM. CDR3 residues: CASRKAGGPGTQYF. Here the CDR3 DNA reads TGTGCCAGCCGCAAAGCGGGAGGGCCTGGTACGCAGTATTTT.

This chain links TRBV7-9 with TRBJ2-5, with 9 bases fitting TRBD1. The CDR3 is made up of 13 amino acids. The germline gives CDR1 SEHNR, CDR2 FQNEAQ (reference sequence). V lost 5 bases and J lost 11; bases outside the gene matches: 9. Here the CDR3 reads CASSETDRGQQYF. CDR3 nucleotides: TGTGCCAGCAGCGAAACGGACAGGGGCCAGCAGTACTTC.